The T cell receptor beta chain described here comes from a study of OX40 agonist ivuxolimab in advanced cancers. Study background: Patients were infused with ivuxolimab every 2 weeks at 0.01 to 10 mg/kg.

Trimming stripped 2 bases from V and 8 bases from J, with 4 bases between. CDR3 length equals 12 residues. Germline assignment: CDR1 MDHEN and CDR2 SYDVKM. Produced via immunoSEQ multiplex PCR; TCRdb's table is partial and in-frame only. Of under 60,000 clones listed, 70% to 90% are singletons. Study-wide findings and caveats: Dosing at 0.1 to 3.0 mg/kg was accompanied by clonal expansion of CD4+ and CD8+ blood T cells by week 6. Compared with others, partial responders at 0.1-3.0 mg/kg displayed clonal expansion among the lowest. Researchers did not establish what antigens the expanded peripheral T cells target.

On this clone itself: The antigen is undetermined.

The gene calls are TRBV28 and TRBJ1-6; D remains unclear. The material sequenced was CD4+ or CD8+ T cells sorted from blood, taken in a trial of the OX40 agonist ivuxolimab. This clonotype was sampled from an adult with an advanced solid tumor such as melanoma, head and neck, liver or kidney cancer. CDR3 sequence reads: CASSLVDSPLHF. The CDR3 nucleotides read TGTGCCAGCAGTTTAGTCGATTCACCCCTCCACTTT.